This TCR beta chain comes out of a study of blood T cell repertoires in COVID-19. The wider study: Researchers got acute and convalescent COVID-19 samples from the United States, Italy and Spain. The analysed material was cDNA or gDNA that came from T cells, B-cell-depleted T cells, or PBMCs.

Seattle patients were enrolled while actively infected and followed longitudinally. Per the original methods: For nucleated cells, counts were estimated from reference gene primer amplification. Repertoires were generated with immunoSEQ multiplex PCR, while TCRdb's copy carries only in-frame clones and drops some. Clone size and the V and J calls come from that table; the DNA yielded D and trimming. The table includes about 320,000 clones, 88% detected once. This receptor was obtained from a woman aged 25 to 45 with COVID-19, enrolled during active disease. Sequenced sample: peripheral blood.

The CDR3 nucleotides are TGTGCCAGCAGCCAACCCAAAGCCTATGGCTACACCTTC. Its translation is CASSQPKAYGYTF. V and J are TRBV7-9 and TRBJ1-2; D is ambiguous. This CDR3 is 13 amino acids long. Germline V gives CDR1 SEHNR, CDR2 FQNEAQ (reference sequence). Between the trimmed V and J ends, which lost 5 bases and 4 bases, there was a span of 11 bases.